This entry describes one TCR beta chain. CDR1 DFQATT and CDR2 SNEGSKA come from the germline V gene (reference sequence). CDR3 length equals 14 residues. V was clipped by 2 bases and J by 2 bases, with 12 bases between them. TCRdb re-analysed the RT-PCR reads in MiXCR, keeping a single row per CDR3 protein. This sample has 550,000 to 750,000 distinct CDR3 sequences, with approximately 15% found just once. The sequenced material came from memory CD4+ T cells from blood. The chain couples TRBV20-1 to TRBJ1-2; D is perhaps TRBD1 (6 bases). The clonotype comes from a female donor in good health, serving as a healthy control. In DNA form, the CDR3 reads TGCAGTGCTAGACAAACAGGGACCAACTATGGCTACACCTTC. Its translation is CSARQTGTNYGYTF.